These 16 T cell receptor beta chains originate from one sample sequenced in a study of blood T cell repertoires in COVID-19. Here immunoSEQ multiplex PCR was the method, and the copy in TCRdb shows in-frame clones only, minus some. The table shows under 200,000 clones, with under 85% occurring only once. The sample comprised peripheral blood. These receptors came from a woman over 75 with acute or convalescent COVID-19.

The table lists this clone with a count of one. The CDR3 protein is CAISEAGTGRNEQFF. CDR3 DNA sequence: TGTGCCATCAGTGAGGCCGGGACAGGTAGGAATGAGCAGTTCTTC. The V call is TRBV10-3, the J call TRBJ2-1; 8 nucleotides match TRBD1. CDR1 is ENHRY and CDR2 is SYGVKD in the germline V gene. V trimming: 2 bases; J trimming: 7 bases; junction bases outside the gene matches: 7. The CDR3 is made up of 15 amino acids.

This clone occurred a few times. The sample has other DNA sequences that encode this CDR3 too. The chain is built from TRBV5-4 and TRBJ1-2; no definite D call. Trimming left V 0 bases short and J 4 bases short, with 7 bases between. CDR1 and CDR2 (germline): SGHNT, YYREEE (reference sequence). The CDR3 sequence is 13 residues long. The DNA of the CDR3 is TGTGCCAGCAGCTTGGACAGCTTCTATGGCTACACCTTC. Protein: CASSLDSFYGYTF.

The genes are TRBV5-1 and TRBJ1-2; the D is unclear. The CDR3 has 12 residues. V dropped 0 bases and J dropped 8 bases, with 8 bases sitting between them. Germline V gene data show CDR1 as SGHRS and CDR2 as YFSETQ. The CDR3 loop reads CASSLGHEGYTF. In DNA form, the CDR3 reads TGCGCCAGCAGCTTGGGACATGAAGGCTACACCTTC.

V and J are TRBV5-1 and TRBJ2-1; D might be TRBD2 (5 bases). Germline values: CDR1 SGHRS, CDR2 YFSETQ. The CDR3 is 15 residues long. With 7 bases removed from V and 3 bases from J, the gap between germline ends came to 17 bases. CDR3 residues: CASLPIGVSYNEQFF. CDR3 DNA: TGCGCCAGCCTTCCCATCGGGGTGAGCTACAATGAGCAGTTCTTC.

The V gene is TRBV19, the J gene TRBJ2-1; D is ambiguous. Germline V CDR1 and CDR2: LNHDA, SQIVND (reference sequence). V lost 3 bases and J lost 5, with 5 bases in between. CDR3 length: 12 amino acids. The CDR3 DNA reads as TGTGCCAGTAGTATTCTCCACAATGAGCAGTTCTTC. Protein product: CASSILHNEQFF.

A few counts support this clone. V and J are TRBV27 and TRBJ2-7; a weak D match, TRBD2 (5 bases). This CDR3 has 14 residues. V dropped 3 bases and J dropped 4 bases, with 13 bases sitting between them. Looked up from germline, CDR1 is MNHEY and CDR2 is SMNVEV (reference sequence). The DNA of the CDR3 is TGTGCCAGCAGTTTGGGGAGTCGGGCATACGAGCAGTACTTC. Protein: CASSLGSRAYEQYF.

The chain carries TRBV7-2 and TRBJ2-2, with 7 bases that match TRBD1. Germline CDR1 SGHTA, CDR2 FQGNSA. V was pared by 5 bases and J by 0 bases, with 12 bases of the junction left unmatched. CDR3 length equals 18 residues. CDR3 in amino acids: CASSPRGQAATNTGELFF. Here the CDR3 DNA reads TGTGCCAGCAGCCCGAGAGGACAGGCGGCAACGAACACCGGGGAGCTGTTTTTT.

The chain carries TRBV6-5 and TRBJ1-2; maybe TRBD1 (5 bases). CDR1 is MNHEY, CDR2 SVGAGI, per germline. The CDR3 extends over 16 amino acids. V shed 2 bases and J shed 1 base, with 14 bases lying between them. In DNA form, the CDR3 reads TGTGCCAGCAGTTACAAGGGGTCCAGGAATAACTATGGCTACACCTTC. It yields the protein CASSYKGSRNNYGYTF.

This clone showed up just once. The chain uses TRBV4-1 and TRBJ1-1, with D possibly TRBD1 on 5 matching bases. V was trimmed by 0 bases and J by 1 base, leaving 9 bases between them. This CDR3 spans 15 amino acids. Germline values: CDR1 MGHRA, CDR2 YSYEKL. The CDR3 protein is CASSQDRGENTEAFF. Here the CDR3 DNA reads TGCGCCAGCAGCCAAGACCGGGGGGAGAACACTGAAGCTTTCTTT.

CDR3 protein: CASSARDRLSEAFF. For the CDR3, the DNA is TGTGCCAGTAGTGCTCGGGACAGGTTATCTGAAGCTTTCTTT. This chain uses TRBV19 with TRBJ1-1; 8 nucleotides align to TRBD1. With 5 bases clipped from V and 6 bases from J, the junction kept 8 bases outside the gene matches. From germline, CDR1 is LNHDA and CDR2 SQIVND (reference sequence). The CDR3 has 14 amino acids. Supplemented by reference TRBV19 and TRBJ1-1, the full variable domain reads DGGITQSPKYLFRKEGQNVTLSCEQNLNHDAMYWYRQDPGQGLRLIYYSQIVNDFQKGDIAEGYSVSREKKESFPLTVTSAQKNPTAFYLCASSARDRLSEAFFGQGTRLTVV.

The rearrangement joins TRBV27 to TRBJ1-1, with 12 bases identical to TRBD1. The CDR3 sequence is 14 residues long. Unmatched junction bases numbered 8, after V lost 5 bases and J lost 10 bases. CDR1 and CDR2 from the germline V gene are MNHEY and SMNVEV (reference sequence). DNA for the CDR3: TGTGCCAGCAGTCCGGGACAGGGGGCTCGCGGAGCTTTCTTT. Protein product: CASSPGQGARGAFF.

This chain connects TRBV13 to TRBJ1-1; D perhaps matches TRBD1 (5 bases). Germline loops: CDR1 PRHDT, CDR2 FYEKMQ (reference sequence). V lost 3 bases to trimming and J lost 5 bases, with 13 bases between them. This CDR3 spans 14 amino acids. The CDR3 DNA sequence: TGTGCCAGCAGCTTTCTTATTGGGGGGACTGAAGCTTTCTTT. This translates into CASSFLIGGTEAFF.

Only a few counts were recorded for this clone. The CDR3 bases are TGTGCCAGCAGCATGACTAGCGGGGGGGCCCCAAACATTCAGTACTTC. Translated, it gives CASSMTSGGAPNIQYF. The chain is built from TRBV2 and TRBJ2-4, with 14 bases matching TRBD2. The CDR3 consists of 16 residues. Trimming took 6 bases from V and 6 from J; bases not matched to a gene: 7. Germline CDR1 reads SNHLY; CDR2 reads FYNNEI.

The chain has TRBV18 and TRBJ1-3; the match to TRBD1 covers 8 bases. Germline values: CDR1 KGHSH, CDR2 LQKENI. CDR3 length equals 14 residues. Trimming removed 6 bases from V and 1 base from J; junction bases left unmatched: 2. In DNA form, the CDR3 reads TGTGCCAGCTCGCAGGGGGCATCTGGAAACACCATATATTTT. It encodes CASSQGASGNTIYF.

The CDR3 sequence: CASSQGKRGGTDTQYF. The DNA for the CDR3 is TGTGCCAGCAGCCAAGGAAAGCGGGGGGGCACAGATACGCAGTATTTT. V and J are TRBV3-1 (or the pseudogene TRBV3-2) and TRBJ2-3, with 9 bases identical to TRBD2. The V and J ends lost 1 base and 1 base, in that order; junction bases with no gene match: 3. The CDR3 is made up of 16 amino acids. Germline CDR1 reads LGHDT; CDR2 reads YNNKEL (reference sequence).

The J gene is TRBJ1-1, the V gene TRBV18; the match to TRBD1 covers 8 bases. The V gene's germline CDR1 is KGHSH and CDR2 LQKENI. This CDR3 is built from 14 residues. The V gene end was trimmed by 0 bases and the J gene end by 5 bases; junction bases not matched to a gene: 2. The CDR3 protein is CASSPPRQGTEAFF. In DNA form, the CDR3 reads TGTGCCAGCTCACCACCTAGACAGGGGACTGAAGCTTTCTTT.